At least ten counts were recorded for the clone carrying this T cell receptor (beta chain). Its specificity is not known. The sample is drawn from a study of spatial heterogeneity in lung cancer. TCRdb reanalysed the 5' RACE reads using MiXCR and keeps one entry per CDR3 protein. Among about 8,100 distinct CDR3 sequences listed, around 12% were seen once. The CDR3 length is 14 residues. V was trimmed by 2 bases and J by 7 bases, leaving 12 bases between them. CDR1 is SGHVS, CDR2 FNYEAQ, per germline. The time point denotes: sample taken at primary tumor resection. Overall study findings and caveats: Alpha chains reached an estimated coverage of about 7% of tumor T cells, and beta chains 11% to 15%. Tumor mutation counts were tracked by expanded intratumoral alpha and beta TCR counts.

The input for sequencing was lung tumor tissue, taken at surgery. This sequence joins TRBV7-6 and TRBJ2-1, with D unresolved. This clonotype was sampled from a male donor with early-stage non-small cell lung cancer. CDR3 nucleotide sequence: TGTGCCAGCAGCTTATCGAACAGTGGTAATGAGCAGTTCTTC. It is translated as CASSLSNSGNEQFF.